Here is one TCR beta chain with its context. This entry belongs to a study of naive and memory T cell subsets. Four PCR rounds used nested alpha and beta constant region primers plus the SP2 primer. TCRdb re-derived calls from the UMI-ligation and nested PCR reads in MiXCR, one entry per CDR3 protein. The table records tens of thousands of distinct CDR3 sequences, 8% to 13% of them present only once. The CDR3 has 14 amino acids. The germline V gene has CDR1 SQVTM and CDR2 ANQGSEA. The germline V and J ends were trimmed by 4 bases and 2 bases, with 12 bases remaining between them. Noted treatment: skin biopsy from PPD injection site in Mantoux-positive individual. A UMI-containing oligonucleotide was joined by 3' ligation to the TCR cDNA template.

This TCR was recovered from an adult in good health. The source was skin, collected from a tuberculin skin test site. This rearrangement joins TRBV29-1 to TRBJ2-1; D unclear. The CDR3 region has the DNA TGCAGCGTTGTCCGGCCCCTAACCTACAATGAGCAGTTCTTC. Protein: CSVVRPLTYNEQFF.